Below are 19 T cell receptor beta chains sequenced from a single sample in a study of T-cell memory formation after mild COVID-19. TCRdb re-called the 5' RACE reads through MiXCR, storing one row per CDR3 protein. The sample contains about 350,000 distinct CDR3 sequences, approximately 13% of which appear only once. Sequencing was carried out using PBMCs or a T cell subset sorted from them (not recorded which). Every receptor here comes from a young man who had mild COVID-19 (a few samples of this study predate the infection). Cell type and time point are not known.

The rearrangement joins TRBV7-2 to TRBJ2-1; the D gene is possibly TRBD2 (5 bases). V lost 3 bases and J 7 bases, leaving 10 bases between the germline ends. Germline V gene data show CDR1 as SGHTA and CDR2 as FQGNSA. This CDR3 has 13 amino acids. This CDR3 is CASSFTSGNEQFF. CDR3 DNA sequence: TGTGCCAGCAGCTTTACTTCGGGGAATGAGCAGTTCTTC.

For the CDR3, the DNA is TGTGCCAGCAGGCCTCCTCCGGGACAGGGGGGTTACACCATATATTTT. Protein sequence: CASRPPPGQGGYTIYF. The chain has TRBV12-3 or TRBV12-4 and TRBJ1-3; 11 positions agree with TRBD1. Trimming took 6 bases from V and 8 from J; bases not matched to a gene: 12. The CDR3 is 16 amino acids.

The chain has TRBV15 and TRBJ2-5; D assignment may be TRBD1 or TRBD2 (6 bases each). CDR1 and CDR2 from the germline V gene are LNHNV and YYDKDF (reference sequence). The CDR3 is made up of 15 amino acids. V lost 0 bases and J 3 bases, leaving 11 bases between the germline ends. The CDR3 coding sequence is TGTGCCACCAGCAGAGATCGGGGGCCGGAAGAGACCCAGTACTTC. The encoded protein is CATSRDRGPEETQYF.

This clonotype has a single count. The chain uses TRBV2 and TRBJ1-5; maybe TRBD1 (5 bases). Trimming took off 6 bases at V and 3 bases at J, with 9 bases between the two ends. This CDR3 spans 13 amino acids. Germline V gene lookup returns CDR1 SNHLY and CDR2 FYNNEI. The CDR3 DNA follows: TGTGCCAGCAGAGACAGTCCCAATCAGCCCCAGCATTTT. This codes for CASRDSPNQPQHF. Together with reference TRBV2 and TRBJ1-5, the CDR3 gives the full variable domain: EPEVTQTPSHQVTQMGQEVILRCVPISNHLYFYWYRQILGQKVEFLVSFYNNEISEKSEIFDDQFSVERPDGSNFTLKIRSTKLEDSAMYFCASRDSPNQPQHFGDGTRLSIL.

The genes are TRBV14 and TRBJ2-7; a weak D match, TRBD1 (5 bases). The CDR3 consists of 11 residues. The ends were cut back, 3 bases at V and 11 bases at J, with 11 bases in the middle. Germline CDR1 and CDR2: SGHDN and FVKESK. CDR3 residues: CASSHTGWEYF. The CDR3 DNA reads TGTGCCAGCAGCCATACAGGTTGGGAGTACTTC.

This clonotype came up many times. V gene TRBV5-1 combines with J gene TRBJ2-7; tentative D call: TRBD1 (7 bases). The V gene's germline CDR1 is SGHRS and CDR2 YFSETQ. The CDR3 runs 17 residues. V lost 4 bases and J 5 bases, leaving 25 bases between the germline ends. CDR3 bases: TGCGCCAGCAGCCCGGCCGGTCAGGGGGGATTGTCGGACGAGCAGTACGTC. Translation gives CASSPAGQGGLSDEQYV.

This clonotype has a count of ten or more. This chain links TRBV5-1 with TRBJ2-5; D might be TRBD1 or TRBD2, each matching 6 bases. V lost 4 bases and J 2 bases, leaving 12 bases between the germline ends. The germline gives CDR1 SGHRS, CDR2 YFSETQ. This CDR3 region has 14 residues. CDR3: CASSAGTPQETQYF. Here the CDR3 DNA reads TGCGCCAGCAGCGCGGGGACACCGCAAGAGACCCAGTACTTC.

This clonotype was recorded a few times. V gene TRBV7-9 combines with J gene TRBJ2-2, with D perhaps given as TRBD1 or TRBD2 (5 bases each). Germline values: CDR1 SEHNR, CDR2 FQNEAQ (reference sequence). The germline V and J ends were trimmed by 1 base and 0 bases, with 9 bases remaining between them. The CDR3 covers 16 residues. CDR3 coding DNA: TGTGCCAGCAGCTTAGAAAGGGGACCGAACACCGGGGAGCTGTTTTTT. Amino acid sequence: CASSLERGPNTGELFF. Variable domain in full (rest from reference TRBV7-9 and TRBJ2-2): DTGVSQNPRHKITKRGQNVTFRCDPISEHNRLYWYRQTLGQGPEFLTYFQNEAQLEKSRLLSDRFSAERPKGSFSTLEIQRTEQGDSAMYLCASSLERGPNTGELFFGEGSRLTVL.

This clonotype has more than one count but fewer than ten. V and J are TRBV12-3 or TRBV12-4 and TRBJ2-2; D is undetermined. V was shortened by 6 bases and J by 5 bases, with 13 bases between the two germline ends. The CDR3 consists of 14 residues. The CDR3: CASSPILSTGELFF. In nucleotides, the CDR3 is TGTGCCAGCAGCCCGATCCTTAGTACCGGGGAGCTGTTTTTT.

V gene TRBV5-6 combines with J gene TRBJ2-5, with D tentatively TRBD2 (6 bases). The CDR3 spans 14 residues. Trimming shortened V by 1 base and J by 4 bases, and 11 bases separated the two germline ends. Germline V lookup: CDR1 SGHDT, CDR2 YYEEEE. The CDR3 DNA reads as TGTGCCAGCAGCTTGTTTGCGGGGCTAGAGACCCAGTACTTC. It is translated as CASSLFAGLETQYF. Looking up the rest from reference TRBV5-6 and TRBJ2-5 gives the full variable domain: DAGVTQSPTHLIKTRGQQVTLRCSPKSGHDTVSWYQQALGQGPQFIFQYYEEEERQRGNFPDRFSGHQFPNYSSELNVNALLLGDSALYLCASSLFAGLETQYFGPGTRLLVL.

In its sample, this clonotype was seen a few times. The chain recombines TRBV7-2 with TRBJ2-5; D remains unclear. V was pared by 1 base and J by 2 bases, with 8 bases between. Germline V lookup: CDR1 SGHTA, CDR2 FQGNSA. There are 14 residues in the CDR3. This CDR3 reads CASSLGVRQETQYF. In nucleotides, the CDR3 is TGTGCCAGCAGCTTAGGTGTCAGACAAGAGACCCAGTACTTC. The full variable domain, its missing parts supplied by reference TRBV7-2 and TRBJ2-5, is GAGVSQSPSNKVTEKGKDVELRCDPISGHTALYWYRQSLGQGLEFLIYFQGNSAPDKSGLPSDRFSAERTGGSVSTLTIQRTQQEDSAVYLCASSLGVRQETQYFGPGTRLLVL.

This clonotype has a handful of counts. The rearrangement uses TRBV6-2 or TRBV6-3 and TRBJ2-1; 10 positions agree with TRBD2. Unmatched junction bases numbered 7, after V lost 6 bases and J lost 2 bases. The CDR3 is 16 residues long. Germline lookup yields CDR1 MNHEY and CDR2 SVGEGT. The CDR3 nucleotides read TGTGCCAGCAGCGGAGCGGGGGGGGCCCCCTACAATGAGCAGTTCTTC. Translated, it gives CASSGAGGAPYNEQFF.

The chain recombines TRBV12-3 or TRBV12-4 with TRBJ2-3, with D maybe TRBD2 (5 bases). The CDR3 sequence is 15 residues long. V was cut by 2 bases and J by 4 bases, with 13 bases left in between. Here the CDR3 DNA reads TGTGCCAGCAGTTTAAGAGGGTCGATGCCAGATACGCAGTATTTT. Protein product: CASSLRGSMPDTQYF.

The genes are TRBV19 and TRBJ1-2; D gene uncertain. Germline CDR1 reads LNHDA; CDR2 reads SQIVND (reference sequence). The V end was cut by 1 base, the J end by 6 bases, with 9 bases between. The CDR3 is 13 residues long. CDR3 loop: CASSIVSGDGYTF. In DNA form, the CDR3 reads TGTGCCAGTAGTATAGTTTCCGGAGATGGCTACACCTTC.

J is TRBJ1-2 and V is TRBV11-2; D remains ambiguous. Trimming pared 5 bases from V and 8 bases from J, leaving 24 bases between. Germline V CDR1 and CDR2: SGHAT, FQNNGV. This CDR3 spans 16 amino acids. The CDR3 DNA follows: TGTGCCAGCAGCCCACGGGGAGACGCGTGGACTAACGGCTACACCTTC. It encodes CASSPRGDAWTNGYTF.

This clonotype has only a few counts. This chain connects TRBV6-5 to TRBJ2-5; D unresolved. V was trimmed by 2 bases and J by 6 bases, leaving 4 bases between them. CDR3 length equals 11 residues. Germline values: CDR1 MNHEY, CDR2 SVGAGI. Here the CDR3 DNA reads TGTGCCAGCAGTTACGGGCAGACCCAGTACTTC. Translating it yields CASSYGQTQYF.

The V gene is TRBV5-1, the J gene TRBJ2-7; unclear D gene. V dropped 5 bases and J dropped 1 base, with 13 bases sitting between them. The CDR3 totals 14 residues. Looked up from germline, CDR1 is SGHRS and CDR2 is YFSETQ. CDR3 protein: CASSPTSQSYEQYV. DNA of the CDR3: TGCGCCAGCAGTCCCACCTCACAATCCTACGAGCAGTACGTC.

This clonotype was picked up a small number of times. The chain links TRBV5-5 to TRBJ1-2, with D possibly being TRBD1 (6 bases). Trimming removed 5 bases from V and 3 bases from J, with 20 bases in between. The length of the CDR3 is 16 residues. Germline V gene lookup returns CDR1 SGHKS and CDR2 YYEKEE (reference sequence). Here the CDR3 reads CASRSKDSRVDYGYTF. The CDR3 DNA sequence: TGTGCCAGCAGGTCGAAGGACAGTAGGGTAGACTATGGCTACACCTTC.

V usage is TRBV27 and J usage is TRBJ2-1; 9 bases map to TRBD2. The CDR3 extends over 14 amino acids. The ends lost 3 bases at V and 6 bases at J; junction bases unmatched: 3. Germline V gene data show CDR1 as MNHEY and CDR2 as SMNVEV (reference sequence). As DNA, the CDR3 is TGTGCCAGCAGTTTCGAGCGGGGGGTCAATGAGCAGTTCTTC. This translates into CASSFERGVNEQFF.